The 27 T cell receptor beta chains below all came from one sample that was sequenced in a study of cytotoxic CD8 clonotypes in ibrutinib-treated CLL. TCRdb's table, derived via immunoSEQ multiplex PCR, lists solely in-frame clones and lacks some. The sample holds 130,000 to 150,000 clones, around 93% seen once. Sequences were derived from PBMCs, sampled after 12 months of ibrutinib treatment. The receptors were gathered from a human donor with chronic lymphocytic leukemia.

This chain uses TRBV5-1 with TRBJ1-4; D uncertain. This CDR3 has 15 amino acids. Germline V CDR1 and CDR2: SGHRS, YFSETQ. V lost 4 bases, J lost 0 bases, and 10 bases lay in between. In nucleotides, the CDR3 is TGCGCCAGCAGCCTGGGTGGGGCAACTAATGAAAAACTGTTTTTT. Amino acids: CASSLGGATNEKLFF.

This chain connects TRBV19 to TRBJ2-7; TRBD1 aligns across 8 bases. Germline assignment: CDR1 LNHDA and CDR2 SQIVND (reference sequence). CDR3 length equals 13 residues. V dropped 10 bases and J dropped 6; count of bases not matched to a gene: 11. The DNA of the CDR3 is TGTGCCACCAGGGGGCAACTGGAGCGCGAGCAGTACTTC. This gives the protein CATRGQLEREQYF. Full variable domain (missing parts from reference TRBV19 and TRBJ2-7): DGGITQSPKYLFRKEGQNVTLSCEQNLNHDAMYWYRQDPGQGLRLIYYSQIVNDFQKGDIAEGYSVSREKKESFPLTVTSAQKNPTAFYLCATRGQLEREQYFGPGTRLTVT.

This rearrangement joins TRBV11-2 to TRBJ2-3; weak D call: TRBD1 (6 bases). V shed 7 bases and J shed 4 bases, with 18 bases lying between them. CDR1 is SGHAT and CDR2 is FQNNGV in the germline V gene. This CDR3 contains 15 residues. DNA of the CDR3: TGTGCCAGCACCCGGACAGCCTCTTTGGCAGATACGCAGTATTTT. It encodes CASTRTASLADTQYF.

The genes are TRBV27 and TRBJ2-7; tentative D call: TRBD1 (6 bases). The CDR3 has 13 residues. V lost 5 bases to trimming and J lost 6 bases, with 14 bases between them. The germline V gene encodes CDR1 MNHEY and CDR2 SMNVEV (reference sequence). The CDR3 DNA reads as TGTGCCAGCAGTCCGGGACACAAGGTCGAGCAGTACTTC. Translated, it gives CASSPGHKVEQYF.

The chain employs TRBV25-1 and TRBJ2-1; 10 positions match TRBD1. Germline CDR1 reads MGHDK; CDR2 reads SYGVNS. The CDR3 spans 16 residues. V trimming: 5 bases; J trimming: 7 bases; junction bases outside the gene matches: 11. The CDR3 protein is CASSSRQGARLNEQFF. In nucleotides, the CDR3 is TGTGCCAGCAGTTCCCGACAGGGGGCGAGGTTGAATGAGCAGTTCTTC.

This chain connects TRBV11-2 to TRBJ2-7, with a tentative D call TRBD2 (6 bases). The CDR3 runs 17 residues. V gave up 0 bases and J gave up 6 bases, with 21 bases separating them. Germline V gene lookup returns CDR1 SGHAT and CDR2 FQNNGV. CDR3 bases: TGTGCCAGCAGCTTAGATCGGGGATTAGGAGGGTTCGTCGAGCAGTACTTC. The encoded protein is CASSLDRGLGGFVEQYF. Complete variable domain (other parts from reference TRBV11-2 and TRBJ2-7): EAGVAQSPRYKIIEKRQSVAFWCNPISGHATLYWYQQILGQGPKLLIQFQNNGVVDDSQLPKDRFSAERLKGVDSTLKIQPAKLEDSAVYLCASSLDRGLGGFVEQYFGPGTRLTVT.

About this clone: Other DNA sequences from this sample encode an identical CDR3 as well. The V gene is TRBV5-1, the J gene TRBJ2-2; D is undetermined. V lost 0 bases and J 3 bases, leaving 6 bases between the germline ends. Germline V gene lookup returns CDR1 SGHRS and CDR2 YFSETQ. The CDR3 has 14 amino acids. The CDR3 nucleotides read TGCGCCAGCAGCTTGGATCGAGACACCGGGGAGCTGTTTTTT. It yields the protein CASSLDRDTGELFF.

J is TRBJ2-7 and V is TRBV18; TRBD1 agrees at 12 bases. The V and J ends lost 3 bases and 7 bases, in that order; junction bases with no gene match: 7. The CDR3 covers 15 residues. Germline CDR1 and CDR2: KGHSH and LQKENI. This CDR3 is CASSPPGQGALEQYF. For the CDR3, the DNA is TGTGCCAGCTCACCCCCGGGACAGGGGGCTTTGGAGCAGTACTTC. Variable domain in full (rest from reference TRBV18 and TRBJ2-7): NAGVMQNPRHLVRRRGQEARLRCSPMKGHSHVYWYRQLPEEGLKFMVYLQKENIIDESGMPKERFSAEFPKEGPSILRIQQVVRGDSAAYFCASSPPGQGALEQYFGPGTRLTVT.

The chain has TRBV13 and TRBJ1-1; D remains ambiguous. This CDR3 is 13 amino acids long. Trimming removed 4 bases at V and 1 base at J, with 7 bases between. Germline V gene data show CDR1 as PRHDT and CDR2 as FYEKMQ (reference sequence). This CDR3 reads CASSSETNTEAFF. The CDR3 bases are TGTGCCAGCAGCTCCGAAACGAACACTGAAGCTTTCTTT.

This clone was detected once. The V gene is TRBV28, the J gene TRBJ1-2; D not resolved. Trimming pared 5 bases from V and 3 bases from J, leaving 19 bases between. CDR1 MDHEN and CDR2 SYDVKM come from the germline V gene. The CDR3 consists of 16 residues. CDR3 DNA: TGTGCCAGCAGTCTCCCCCTTGGGGTCTGGGACTATGGCTACACCTTC. This codes for CASSLPLGVWDYGYTF.

The V gene is TRBV19, the J gene TRBJ2-1; a weak D match, TRBD1 (6 bases). The CDR3 spans 12 residues. Trimming cost V 3 bases and J 11 bases, with 11 bases left between them. The V gene's germline CDR1 is LNHDA and CDR2 SQIVND (reference sequence). CDR3 amino acids: CASSMGTRQQFF. CDR3 nucleotides: TGTGCCAGTAGTATGGGGACACGACAGCAGTTCTTC.

The V call is TRBV2, the J call TRBJ1-5; TRBD1 matches at 7 bases. The CDR3 is 15 residues long. Germline lookup yields CDR1 SNHLY and CDR2 FYNNEI. V shed 2 bases, J shed 10 bases, and the junction held 11 bases outside the gene matches. CDR3 amino acids: CASSELGQVGEPQHF. Written as DNA, the CDR3 is TGTGCCAGCAGTGAACTTGGACAGGTGGGGGAACCCCAGCATTTT.

V and J are TRBV19 and TRBJ2-1; D not certain. Germline V gene sequence: CDR1 LNHDA, CDR2 SQIVND (reference sequence). V was pared by 1 base and J by 4 bases, with 11 bases between. The CDR3 is made up of 15 amino acids. The DNA for the CDR3 is TGTGCCAGTAGTATAGGGTACGAAGGGTACAATGAGCAGTTCTTC. Protein product: CASSIGYEGYNEQFF.

J is TRBJ2-3 and V is TRBV29-1, with 13 bases fitting TRBD2. Germline V gene data show CDR1 as SQVTM and CDR2 as ANQGSEA. Trimming cost V 6 bases and J 4 bases; bases outside gene matches: 7. The CDR3 covers 15 residues. For the CDR3, the DNA is TGCAGCGTGCTCGGACTAGCGGGAGTTTCAGATACGCAGTATTTT. Translation: CSVLGLAGVSDTQYF.

This sequence joins TRBV27 and TRBJ2-2, with 7 nucleotides matching TRBD2. CDR1 is MNHEY, CDR2 SMNVEV, per germline (reference sequence). With V trimmed by 5 bases and J by 4 bases, 13 bases remained unmatched. The CDR3 runs 17 residues. The DNA for the CDR3 is TGTGCCAGCAGTACATTGTTCGGCGGGAGTACCACCGGGGAGCTGTTTTTT. This sequence encodes CASSTLFGGSTTGELFF.

The chain carries TRBV29-1 and TRBJ2-7, with D possibly matching TRBD2 (5 bases). Germline V gene lookup returns CDR1 SQVTM and CDR2 ANQGSEA. The CDR3 has 13 amino acids. The V and J ends lost 5 bases and 0 bases respectively, with 11 bases between them. DNA of the CDR3: TGCAGCGTTAGCCAGCGGAACTCCTACGAGCAGTACTTC. It specifies CSVSQRNSYEQYF.

This chain connects TRBV18 to TRBJ2-3; D is perhaps TRBD2 (6 bases). The CDR3 loop spans 15 amino acids. CDR1 is KGHSH and CDR2 is LQKENI in the germline V gene. Trimming cost V 0 bases and J 6 bases, with 13 bases left between them. CDR3 sequence reads: CASSPPGRAGDTQYF. CDR3 coding DNA: TGTGCCAGCTCACCACCGGGTAGAGCGGGCGATACGCAGTATTTT.

The V and J genes are TRBV5-1 and TRBJ2-7, with D unclear. The CDR3 has 16 amino acids. Germline CDR1 is SGHRS and CDR2 is YFSETQ. V lost 0 bases to trimming and J lost 5 bases, with 18 bases between them. CDR3: CASSLEWVDTSDEQYF. As DNA, the CDR3 is TGCGCCAGCAGCTTGGAATGGGTGGATACGTCGGACGAGCAGTACTTC. Full variable domain (remainder filled in from reference TRBV5-1 and TRBJ2-7): KAGVTQTPRYLIKTRGQQVTLSCSPISGHRSVSWYQQTPGQGLQFLFEYFSETQRNKGNFPGRFSGRQFSNSRSEMNVSTLELGDSALYLCASSLEWVDTSDEQYFGPGTRLTVT.

The chain uses TRBV5-6 and TRBJ2-7; tentative D call: TRBD2 (7 bases). CDR1 and CDR2 (germline): SGHDT, YYEEEE. CDR3 length: 12 amino acids. V gave up 2 bases and J gave up 9 bases, with 12 bases separating them. The CDR3 DNA reads TGTGCCAGCAGCTTCGGGGGGCCCGGGCAGTACTTC. As protein: CASSFGGPGQYF.

This chain uses TRBV28 with TRBJ2-7, with TRBD2 matching 11 bases. With 5 bases clipped from V and 3 bases from J, the junction kept 6 bases outside the gene matches. This CDR3 has 15 amino acids. CDR1 MDHEN and CDR2 SYDVKM come from the germline V gene. Written as DNA, the CDR3 is TGTGCCAGCAGTAGACTAGCGGGACTTATCTACGAGCAGTACTTC. It translates to CASSRLAGLIYEQYF.

V is TRBV5-1 and J is TRBJ2-1, with a possible D match to TRBD2 (5 bases). Germline V lookup: CDR1 SGHRS, CDR2 YFSETQ. Trimming cost V 1 base and J 8 bases, with 16 bases left between them. This CDR3 spans 15 amino acids. The CDR3 bases are TGCGCCAGCAGCTTGTCGGTGAGGGCCAACGATGAGCAGTTCTTC. Translating gives CASSLSVRANDEQFF. Using reference TRBV5-1 and TRBJ2-1 for the parts outside the CDR3, the full variable domain is KAGVTQTPRYLIKTRGQQVTLSCSPISGHRSVSWYQQTPGQGLQFLFEYFSETQRNKGNFPGRFSGRQFSNSRSEMNVSTLELGDSALYLCASSLSVRANDEQFFGPGTRLTVL.

The chain combines TRBV7-3 with TRBJ2-3; 9 nucleotides match TRBD1. The CDR3 extends over 13 amino acids. CDR1 is SGHTA and CDR2 is FQGTGA in the germline V gene. With 6 bases clipped from V and 7 bases from J, the junction kept 5 bases outside the gene matches. For the CDR3, the DNA is TGTGCCAGCAGAAAGGGACAGGGAAATACGCAGTATTTT. It codes for CASRKGQGNTQYF.

The chain uses TRBV5-1 and TRBJ2-5, with D unresolved. V gave up 0 bases and J gave up 3 bases, with 9 bases separating them. In germline, CDR1 is SGHRS, CDR2 YFSETQ. The CDR3 is 14 residues long. Written as DNA, the CDR3 is TGCGCCAGCAGCTTGGGGGGTATAGAAGAGACCCAGTACTTC. Translated: CASSLGGIEETQYF.

The chain carries TRBV5-1 and TRBJ2-3, with 14 bases fitting TRBD2. Germline trimming cut 2 bases from V and 4 bases from J; bases unmatched to any gene: 9. The CDR3 is made up of 18 amino acids. CDR1 is SGHRS, CDR2 YFSETQ, per germline. The CDR3 protein is CASSFGSGTSGRPDTQYF. CDR3 coding DNA: TGCGCCAGCAGCTTCGGCTCCGGGACTAGCGGGAGACCAGATACGCAGTATTTT.

The chain has TRBV7-2 and TRBJ2-3; unclear D gene. The germline V and J ends were trimmed by 8 bases and 2 bases, with 11 bases remaining between them. The CDR3 totals 13 residues. The V gene's germline CDR1 is SGHTA and CDR2 FQGNSA. The CDR3 spells CASAPFLTDTQYF. The CDR3, as DNA: TGTGCCAGCGCGCCCTTTCTCACAGATACGCAGTATTTT.

Here the CDR3 reads CASSVEQVTNYGYTF. CDR3 bases: TGTGCCAGCAGTGTGGAGCAGGTGACCAACTATGGCTACACCTTC. J is TRBJ1-2 and V is TRBV28; the D is unclear. The V gene lost 5 bases and the J gene lost 2 bases, with 15 bases spanning the gap. The germline CDR1 and CDR2 sequences are MDHEN and SYDVKM. The CDR3 consists of 15 residues.

The chain joins TRBV18 to TRBJ1-2; 7 bases are a match to TRBD1. Germline V CDR1 and CDR2: KGHSH, LQKENI. The CDR3 covers 17 residues. J lost 5 bases, V lost 2 bases, and 14 bases had no gene match. The CDR3 sequence is CASSPRTGPSMGYGYTF. DNA of the CDR3: TGTGCCAGCTCACCAAGGACAGGCCCCAGTATGGGATATGGCTACACCTTC.